This T cell receptor beta chain was identified during a study of CD8 T cells in Susac syndrome. CDR1 and CDR2 (germline): SNHLY, FYNNEI. The CDR3 is 16 amino acids. V lost 3 bases and J lost 4; bases outside the gene matches: 7. RNA, at about 0.5 to 1 ug, was reverse transcribed with random hexamers. TCRdb re-analysed the immunoSEQ multiplex PCR reads in MiXCR, keeping a single row per CDR3 protein. The table lists 65,000 to 80,000 distinct CDR3 sequences, 75% to 95% of them singletons, with just over 0.5% in the top ten. J is TRBJ2-2 and V is TRBV2, with 8 nucleotides matching TRBD1. The sequenced sample was CD8+ T cells from PBMCs. This clonotype originated in a human donor with multiple sclerosis. The DNA of the CDR3 is TGTGCCAGCAGTGATCCCGGACAGGGATTCACCGGGGAGCTGTTTTTT. The encoded protein is CASSDPGQGFTGELFF.